This T cell receptor (beta chain) came from a study of blood T cell repertoires in COVID-19 (dated by TCRdb to 2019 to 2021). Turning to the overall study: Collaborator samples came from the United States, Italy and Spain and covered acute and convalescent phases of COVID-19. The material from the prospective study consisted of cDNA or gDNA derived from T cells, B-cell-depleted T cells, or PBMCs. The repertoires were released in a freely available public database meant as a resource for research on the immune response to SARS-CoV-2. A de-identified subject ID, COVID-19 status, age in years and sex were almost always included in the sample metadata. Samples came from the ongoing ImmuneRACE study (first 160 participants) plus 1,254 subjects from 6 global collaborators. HLA class I and class II types, where available, came from metadata supplied by the sample provider rather than from assay-based typing. The dataset comprised deeply sampled blood TCRbeta repertoires from subjects exposed to, actively infected with, or recovered from COVID-19.

Trimming costs V 0 bases and J 7 bases, and their ends lie 10 bases apart. Reading from cysteine to phenylalanine, the CDR3 counts 13 amino acids. CDR3 DNA only is kept here, 39 bases in frame from base 1. As encoded in the germline V gene, CDR1 is SGDLS while CDR2 is YYNGEE. The immunoSEQ Assay, a bias-controlled multiplex PCR, was used to amplify TCRbeta CDR3 regions from genomic DNA. For the original study's pipeline: The number of nucleated cells in each sample was estimated by amplification of reference gene primers within the assay. Sequence reads were collapsed and filtered to measure the absolute abundance of every unique TCRbeta CDR3 rearrangement. Productive Simpson clonality was computed per sample as the square root of Simpson's diversity index over productive rearrangements. TCRdb obtained this table from immuneACCESS and retained in-frame rearrangements with V and J assigned. These tables miss some clones; where compared with another copy, unresolved V genes account for less than half of the shortfall, and the remainder is unexplained. For V, J and clone size, that table is used; D and trimming come from the DNA. Recorded for this sample are around 200,000 clones; roughly nine tenths of them occurred a single time. The ten biggest clones cover roughly 2% of the sample.

Beyond this particular receptor, the publication reports: How much clinical and demographic metadata was included differed by source and by participant, and the metadata was provided uncurated.

The collaborating institutions used their own protocols to collect whole blood in K2EDTA tubes. For TCRbeta analysis, collaborators shipped samples as frozen whole blood, isolated PBMCs, or DNA extracted from either of those sample types. As concerns this clone: Its antigen has not been determined. Per-nucleotide qualities are absent, and no much larger clonotype sits a single base away.

The TCR was taken from a man aged 40-49 years with active or convalescent COVID-19. The V and J genes are TRBV9 and TRBJ2-5; the D gene cannot be named for sure. The sample taken for sequencing was peripheral blood. The bases are TGTGCCAGCAGCGTAGGCAGCCTAGGGACCCAGTACTTC. Its protein is CASSVGSLGTQYF.